The 24 T cell receptor beta chains listed next were all sequenced from one sample in a study of T cells in tuberculosis. The repertoire was sequenced with immunoSEQ multiplex PCR; TCRdb's copy has only in-frame clones and lacks some. The repertoire includes about 37,000 clones, 85% to 95% of them detected once, and roughly 12% sits in the top ten. The source material was PBMCs. The origin of the receptors is a donor aged 10-35 years with latent tuberculosis or without tuberculosis infection. Some clones in this sample may be carry-over from other donors' samples.

The rearrangement links TRBV27 to TRBJ1-3; 10 bases align to TRBD1. The trim removed 4 bases at V and 3 bases at J, leaving 6 bases unmatched. CDR3 length: 16 amino acids. The germline gives CDR1 MNHEY, CDR2 SMNVEV (reference sequence). In nucleotides, the CDR3 is TGTGCCAGCAGTTCCCCGACAGGGGGCAATGGAAACACCATATATTTT. This encodes CASSSPTGGNGNTIYF.

The rearrangement joins TRBV10-3 to TRBJ2-1; 9 bases match TRBD2. Per the germline V gene, CDR1 is ENHRY and CDR2 is SYGVKD. J gave up 2 bases and V 1 base, and 3 bases lay outside the gene matches. This CDR3 is 16 amino acids long. The CDR3 DNA reads TGTGCCATCAGTGAGTTGAGCGGGGGGACCTACAATGAGCAGTTCTTC. Its translation: CAISELSGGTYNEQFF.

The V gene is TRBV19, the J gene TRBJ1-1, with TRBD1 as a possible D gene (5 bases). Trimming stripped 2 bases from V and 5 bases from J, with 21 bases between. The CDR3 spans 17 residues. The germline V gene has CDR1 LNHDA and CDR2 SQIVND (reference sequence). The CDR3 is CASSIFAGREEGTEAFF. The CDR3 bases are TGTGCCAGTAGTATATTTGCCGGCAGGGAGGAAGGGACTGAAGCTTTCTTT.

The chain combines TRBV6-1 with TRBJ2-7; D call uncertain. V was shortened by 7 bases and J by 4 bases, with 8 bases between the two germline ends. This CDR3 comprises 11 residues. From germline, CDR1 is MNHNS and CDR2 SASEGT. This chain's CDR3 is CASTILYEQYF. In nucleotides, the CDR3 is TGTGCCAGCACGATACTATACGAGCAGTACTTC.

V and J are TRBV29-1 and TRBJ1-2; D remains ambiguous. The germline V gene encodes CDR1 SQVTM and CDR2 ANQGSEA. This CDR3 has 12 amino acids. The ends were cut back, 4 bases at V and 2 bases at J, with 8 bases in the middle. In DNA, the CDR3 is TGCAGCGTTGGGGAGGAAAACTATGGCTACACCTTC. Its translation is CSVGEENYGYTF.

This rearrangement joins TRBV9 to TRBJ1-2; the D gene is possibly TRBD1 (6 bases). The CDR3 sequence is 15 residues long. Per germline, CDR1 SGDLS and CDR2 YYNGEE. Trimming removed 3 bases from V and 5 bases from J, with 17 bases in between. In DNA, the CDR3 is TGTGCCAGCAGCGAGGCCCCACAGGGAGAGTATGGCTACACCTTC. Its translation: CASSEAPQGEYGYTF.

The chain links TRBV6-1 to TRBJ1-2, with D maybe TRBD1 (5 bases). The CDR3 is made up of 13 amino acids. In germline, CDR1 is MNHNS, CDR2 SASEGT. Trimming left V 6 bases short and J 3 bases short, with 11 bases between. CDR3: CASRPGWDYGYTF. The CDR3 DNA follows: TGTGCCAGCAGGCCAGGGTGGGACTATGGCTACACCTTC.

The V gene is TRBV4-3, the J gene TRBJ1-3; possible D gene TRBD1, 5 bases. Germline CDR1 reads LGHNA; CDR2 reads YSLEER. The V gene lost 0 bases and the J gene lost 2 bases, with 20 bases spanning the gap. This CDR3 contains 19 residues. The CDR3 bases are TGCGCCAGCAGCCAAGAAGGATGGTCTCGGGGGAAAACTGGAAACACCATATATTTT. Protein sequence: CASSQEGWSRGKTGNTIYF.

The CDR3 DNA follows: TGTGCCAGCAGTGGGAGGGCCGGGGGGAGAATGGCCTACGAGCAGTACTTC. Protein: CASSGRAGGRMAYEQYF. This rearrangement joins TRBV27 to TRBJ2-7; 7 nucleotides agree with TRBD2. The V gene end was trimmed by 5 bases and the J gene end by 2 bases; junction bases not matched to a gene: 15. Germline loops: CDR1 MNHEY, CDR2 SMNVEV (reference sequence). The CDR3 has 17 amino acids.

This chain links TRBV12-5 with TRBJ2-7; maybe TRBD2 (5 bases). V was trimmed by 2 bases and J by 4 bases, leaving 12 bases between them. Germline CDR1 is LGHNT and CDR2 is FRNRAP. This CDR3 is 14 amino acids long. CDR3 in amino acids: CASGLSADSYEQYF. CDR3 bases: TGTGCTAGTGGTTTGTCAGCGGACTCTTACGAGCAGTACTTC. Supplemented by reference TRBV12-5 and TRBJ2-7, the full variable domain reads DARVTQTPRHKVTEMGQEVTMRCQPILGHNTVFWYRQTMMQGLELLAYFRNRAPLDDSGMPKDRFSAEMPDATLATLKIQPSEPRDSAVYFCASGLSADSYEQYFGPGTRLTVT.

The chain combines TRBV6-5 with TRBJ1-1; TRBD1 is a possible D gene (6 bases). The CDR3 sequence is 14 residues long. Germline assignment: CDR1 MNHEY and CDR2 SVGAGI. V was shortened by 7 bases and J by 1 base, with 13 bases between the two germline ends. For the CDR3, the DNA is TGTGCCAGCAAGACGACAGGCGGGAACACTGAAGCTTTCTTT. Amino acid sequence: CASKTTGGNTEAFF.

The chain couples TRBV10-3 to TRBJ1-1; 7 bases are a match to TRBD1. Germline CDR1 and CDR2: ENHRY and SYGVKD. The CDR3 sequence is 17 residues long. Trimming took 4 bases from V and 0 from J; bases not matched to a gene: 11. The DNA for the CDR3 is TGTGCCATCAGTGGCAGACAGGGTAAAGTCATGAACACTGAAGCTTTCTTT. Translated: CAISGRQGKVMNTEAFF.

V and J are TRBV6-1 and TRBJ1-1, with 7 bases lining up with TRBD1. Germline trimming cut 6 bases from V and 8 bases from J; bases unmatched to any gene: 15. The CDR3 extends over 15 amino acids. The germline V gene has CDR1 MNHNS and CDR2 SASEGT. CDR3 nucleotide sequence: TGTGCCAGCAGACCGACAGGGCCAGGAGGAACAGAAGCTTTCTTT. Its protein product is CASRPTGPGGTEAFF.

This sequence joins TRBV29-1 and TRBJ2-1, with 16 bases aligning to TRBD2. Unmatched junction bases numbered 15, after V lost 6 bases and J lost 7 bases. The length of the CDR3 is 18 residues. Germline-derived CDR1 and CDR2 are SQVTM and ANQGSEA. CDR3 nucleotide sequence: TGCAGCGTCAGCGAGCCGGGACTAGCGGGGGGGCCTTATAATGAGCAGTTCTTC. Translation gives CSVSEPGLAGGPYNEQFF.

The CDR3 reads CASSQDLGGDTEAFF. The CDR3 bases are TGCGCCAGCAGCCAAGACCTGGGGGGAGACACTGAAGCTTTCTTT. The V gene is TRBV4-3, the J gene TRBJ1-1; D is possibly TRBD1 (5 bases). Trimming cost V 0 bases and J 3 bases, with 11 bases left between them. The CDR3 is 15 amino acids. Germline assignment: CDR1 LGHNA and CDR2 YSLEER.

Comments on this clone: Compared with germline, one end of the junction differs, possibly owing to a read error. This chain joins TRBV4-3 and TRBJ2-3; maybe TRBD1 (6 bases). CDR1 is LGHNA and CDR2 is YSLEER in the germline V gene. The CDR3 has 13 residues. The CDR3 loop is CASNQNRADTQYF. The CDR3 DNA follows: TGCGCCAGCAACCAAAACAGGGCAGATACGCAGTATTTT.

The chain employs TRBV27 and TRBJ2-7; 8 bases map to TRBD1. The length of the CDR3 is 14 residues. V was clipped by 5 bases and J by 7 bases; unmatched bases: 10. Germline CDR1 and CDR2: MNHEY and SMNVEV (reference sequence). This chain's CDR3 is CASSRTGPFGEQYF. Here the CDR3 DNA reads TGTGCCAGCAGTCGGACAGGGCCCTTCGGGGAGCAGTACTTC.

This clone was seen a single time. The chain has TRBV5-5 and TRBJ2-3, with 11 bases that match TRBD2. The J segment lost 5 bases and the V segment lost 4 bases, leaving 15 bases of the junction unmatched. CDR3 length: 18 amino acids. Germline V lookup: CDR1 SGHKS, CDR2 YYEKEE (reference sequence). CDR3: CASSPYLPSGGPLDTQYF. The DNA for the CDR3 is TGTGCCAGCAGCCCTTACCTCCCTAGCGGGGGGCCCCTAGATACGCAGTATTTT.

The V and J genes are TRBV10-3 and TRBJ2-7, with TRBD1 identical over 12 bases. CDR1 is ENHRY, CDR2 SYGVKD, per germline. Trimming at V came to 6 bases and at J to 6 bases, leaving 6 bases not matched to a gene. The CDR3 is 14 amino acids. For the CDR3, the DNA is TGTGCCATCAGACCGGGACAGGGGGCCCGCGAGCAGTACTTC. It specifies CAIRPGQGAREQYF.

This chain joins TRBV18 and TRBJ1-1; D ambiguous. Trimming cost V 3 bases and J 0 bases, with 20 bases left between them. This CDR3 region has 18 residues. Per germline, CDR1 KGHSH and CDR2 LQKENI. The CDR3 region has the DNA TGTGCCAGCTCACCTGTAGCGGGGAGGGTCTTGATGAACACTGAAGCTTTCTTT. Its protein is CASSPVAGRVLMNTEAFF.

The J gene is TRBJ1-2, the V gene TRBV4-3, with 8 bases matching TRBD1. The CDR3 has 18 residues. Per germline, CDR1 LGHNA and CDR2 YSLEER. The trim removed 0 bases at V and 1 base at J, leaving 10 bases unmatched. CDR3 residues: CASSQELSGGAGNYGYTF. The CDR3 nucleotides are TGCGCCAGCAGCCAAGAGCTTTCAGGGGGCGCGGGTAACTATGGCTACACCTTC.

The gene calls are TRBV4-3 and TRBJ2-1, with D possibly matching TRBD1 (6 bases). The V end was cut by 0 bases, the J end by 0 bases, with 9 bases between. In germline, CDR1 is LGHNA, CDR2 YSLEER. The CDR3 consists of 16 residues. The CDR3 protein is CASSQELQGSYNEQFF. CDR3 sequence (DNA): TGCGCCAGCAGCCAAGAGCTACAGGGCTCCTACAATGAGCAGTTCTTC.

The genes are TRBV7-9 and TRBJ1-1, with D possibly TRBD1 on 5 matching bases. Trimming removed 1 base from V and 8 bases from J, with 11 bases in between. Germline V gives CDR1 SEHNR, CDR2 FQNEAQ (reference sequence). The CDR3 spans 13 residues. Here the CDR3 DNA reads TGTGCCAGCAGCTTAGATTTCCGGGGGGAAGCTTTCTTT. Protein product: CASSLDFRGEAFF.

This clone came up a few times. This sequence joins TRBV18 and TRBJ1-2; TRBD1 might be the D (6 bases). CDR1 and CDR2 from the germline V gene are KGHSH and LQKENI. V lost 3 bases to trimming and J lost 0 bases, with 11 bases between them. This CDR3 has 15 amino acids. CDR3 coding DNA: TGTGCCAGCTCACCGGGGGCCAGGGCTAACTATGGCTACACCTTC. It codes for CASSPGARANYGYTF.